The 20 T cell receptor beta chains below were found in one sample sequenced in a study of blood T cell repertoires in COVID-19. The data were produced by immunoSEQ multiplex PCR, yet TCRdb's version contains in-frame clones alone and is incomplete. Here the sample spans roughly 70,000 clones, more than 85% being singletons. The sequencing sample was made of peripheral blood. Receptors were obtained from a man aged 45-60 years with COVID-19, enrolled during active disease.

The rearrangement uses TRBV7-6 and TRBJ2-2, with 7 bases lining up with TRBD2. The trim removed 6 bases at V and 2 bases at J, leaving 6 bases unmatched. Germline-derived CDR1 and CDR2 are SGHVS and FNYEAQ. The CDR3 is 15 amino acids. The CDR3 loop reads CASSRDYLNTGELFF. CDR3 in DNA: TGTGCCAGCAGTAGGGACTACCTTAACACCGGGGAGCTGTTTTTT.

This rearrangement joins TRBV5-1 to TRBJ2-3; D ambiguous. Germline lookup yields CDR1 SGHRS and CDR2 YFSETQ. This CDR3 has 15 amino acids. Trimming shortened V by 1 base and J by 0 bases, and 9 bases separated the two germline ends. CDR3 DNA: TGCGCCAGCAGCTTGAGCACTTCTAGCACAGATACGCAGTATTTT. It translates to CASSLSTSSTDTQYF. Full variable domain (missing parts from reference TRBV5-1 and TRBJ2-3): KAGVTQTPRYLIKTRGQQVTLSCSPISGHRSVSWYQQTPGQGLQFLFEYFSETQRNKGNFPGRFSGRQFSNSRSEMNVSTLELGDSALYLCASSLSTSSTDTQYFGPGTRLTVL.

The rearrangement joins TRBV7-9 to TRBJ2-7; D is unresolved. Trimming stripped 1 base from V and 6 bases from J, with 13 bases between. The CDR3 spans 14 residues. From germline, CDR1 is SEHNR and CDR2 FQNEAQ (reference sequence). The CDR3 DNA reads TGTGCCAGCAGCTTAGTTATCCAGGCCGGCGAGCAGTACTTC. Residues: CASSLVIQAGEQYF.

The CDR3 nucleotides are TGTGCCAGCTCTTTTACAGCGGACTTCTATAATTCACCCCTCCACTTT. It codes for CASSFTADFYNSPLHF. The rearrangement links TRBV18 to TRBJ1-6; D not certain. V lost 6 bases and J lost 3, with 15 bases in between. The CDR3 is 16 residues long. Germline V gene sequence: CDR1 KGHSH, CDR2 LQKENI.

The chain is built from TRBV16 and TRBJ2-7; tentatively, D is TRBD1 (6 bases). The ends were cut back, 5 bases at V and 1 base at J, with 12 bases in the middle. From germline, CDR1 is KGHSY and CDR2 FQNENV. This CDR3 spans 14 amino acids. CDR3 nucleotides: TGTGCCAGCAGCGGAAGAGACAGGTCCTACGAGCAGTACGTC. This sequence encodes CASSGRDRSYEQYV.

This chain uses TRBV2 with TRBJ1-1; 7 bases agree with TRBD1. V dropped 7 bases and J dropped 4; count of bases not matched to a gene: 6. Germline V gene sequence: CDR1 SNHLY, CDR2 FYNNEI. The CDR3 is 13 amino acids. CDR3 nucleotide sequence: TGTGCCAGCAACGAGGGGGCGGTCACTGAAGCTTTCTTT. Amino acids: CASNEGAVTEAFF.

The V and J genes are TRBV25-1 and TRBJ1-2; a weak D match, TRBD1 (6 bases). Germline V lookup: CDR1 MGHDK, CDR2 SYGVNS. V was trimmed by 4 bases and J by 1 base, leaving 10 bases between them. The CDR3 length is 14 residues. The CDR3 sequence is CASSAGGDNYGYTF. In DNA form, the CDR3 reads TGTGCCAGCAGTGCTGGGGGCGATAACTATGGCTACACCTTC.

The rearrangement uses TRBV5-5 and TRBJ2-1, with D perhaps TRBD2 (6 bases). Trimming shortened V by 0 bases and J by 5 bases, and 12 bases separated the two germline ends. The CDR3 contains 15 residues. The germline CDR1 and CDR2 sequences are SGHKS and YYEKEE (reference sequence). The CDR3 coding sequence is TGTGCCAGCAGCTTGGGACTAGGAGGGGACAATGAGCAGTTCTTC. This gives the protein CASSLGLGGDNEQFF.

The chain has TRBV30 and TRBJ2-5; D remains unclear. V lost 2 bases, J lost 7 bases, and 17 bases lay in between. Germline V CDR1 and CDR2: GTSNPN, SVGIG (reference sequence). This CDR3 region has 14 residues. In nucleotides, the CDR3 is TGTGCCTGGAGTTCCAGGTTCCCCTTCGGGACCCAGTACTTC. It translates to CAWSSRFPFGTQYF.

Only a few counts were recorded for this clone. The chain employs TRBV6-1 and TRBJ2-3, with 8 positions matching TRBD1. CDR3 length: 14 residues. CDR1 and CDR2 (germline): MNHNS, SASEGT. Trimming cost V 2 bases and J 4 bases; bases outside gene matches: 2. The DNA of the CDR3 is TGTGCCAGCAGTGAACAGGGGGCTGCAGATACGCAGTATTTT. Its translation is CASSEQGAADTQYF.

V is TRBV6-6 and J is TRBJ2-3; TRBD1 agrees at 11 bases. The CDR3 runs to 14 residues. Per the germline V gene, CDR1 is MNHNY and CDR2 is SVGAGI (reference sequence). With V trimmed by 4 bases and J by 4 bases, 1 base remained unmatched. CDR3: CASSWTGGADTQYF. CDR3 DNA: TGTGCCAGCAGTTGGACAGGGGGCGCAGATACGCAGTATTTT.

The V gene is TRBV4-1, the J gene TRBJ2-3, with 9 bases aligning to TRBD2. The V and J ends lost 2 bases and 6 bases, in that order; junction bases with no gene match: 3. There are 14 residues in the CDR3. Germline V gene lookup returns CDR1 MGHRA and CDR2 YSYEKL. The CDR3 reads CASSQIAGVDTQYF. The CDR3 nucleotides are TGCGCCAGCAGCCAAATAGCGGGGGTGGATACGCAGTATTTT.

The V call is TRBV21-1, the J call TRBJ1-3. TRBV21-1 is labeled a pseudogene. The CDR3 consists of 14 residues. The CDR3 region has the DNA TGTGCCAGCAGCAAAGGAGGGTCTGGAAACACCATATATTTT. Protein product: CASSKGGSGNTIYF.

The gene calls are TRBV4-1 and TRBJ1-1; the match to TRBD1 covers 8 bases. Germline loops: CDR1 MGHRA, CDR2 YSYEKL. The J segment lost 11 bases and the V segment lost 0 bases, leaving 8 bases of the junction unmatched. The CDR3 spans 14 residues. The CDR3 DNA reads as TGCGCCAGCAGCCAAGAAAGGGCGGACAGGGTGGCTTTCTTT. It translates to CASSQERADRVAFF.

The sample holds one count of this clone. This chain links TRBV11-2 with TRBJ2-7; 7 bases fit TRBD2. The junction had 4 bases not matched to a gene; V was cut back by 0 bases and J by 5 bases. The V gene's germline CDR1 is SGHAT and CDR2 FQNNGV. This CDR3 comprises 14 residues. CDR3 in DNA: TGTGCCAGCAGCTTAGAAAGCGGGGCCCACGAGCAGTACTTC. The encoded protein is CASSLESGAHEQYF. The full variable domain, in which reference TRBV11-2 and TRBJ2-7 provide the parts outside the CDR3, is EAGVAQSPRYKIIEKRQSVAFWCNPISGHATLYWYQQILGQGPKLLIQFQNNGVVDDSQLPKDRFSAERLKGVDSTLKIQPAKLEDSAVYLCASSLESGAHEQYFGPGTRLTVT.

The chain couples TRBV5-5 to TRBJ2-7, with D possibly being TRBD1 (6 bases). Trimming left V 4 bases short and J 2 bases short, with 13 bases between. The CDR3 contains 14 residues. The germline V gene has CDR1 SGHKS and CDR2 YYEKEE (reference sequence). CDR3 sequence (DNA): TGTGCCAGCAGCCAACAGGGATCTGCCTACGAGCAGTACGTC. Its translation is CASSQQGSAYEQYV.

The CDR3: CASSNTGVREQYV. DNA of the CDR3: TGTGCCAGCAGTAACACAGGGGTCCGGGAGCAGTACGTC. The chain joins TRBV6-5 to TRBJ2-7, with 7 bases identical to TRBD1. Germline-derived CDR1 and CDR2 are MNHEY and SVGAGI. There are 13 residues in the CDR3. V was pared by 5 bases and J by 7 bases, with 8 bases of the junction left unmatched.

The gene calls are TRBV19 and TRBJ1-5; TRBD1 aligns across 8 bases. V lost 4 bases to trimming and J lost 9 bases; unmatched junction nucleotides: 5. This CDR3 spans 13 amino acids. Germline values: CDR1 LNHDA, CDR2 SQIVND (reference sequence). Here the CDR3 DNA reads TGTGCCAGTAGTAGGGGACAGGAATGGCCCCAGCATTTT. It encodes CASSRGQEWPQHF.

J is TRBJ1-5 and V is TRBV5-6, with D perhaps matching TRBD1 (6 bases). Germline V CDR1 and CDR2: SGHDT, YYEEEE. V dropped 1 base and J dropped 5 bases, with 16 bases sitting between them. This CDR3 region has 16 residues. For the CDR3, the DNA is TGTGCCAGCAGCTTGACCGCGGGGGCGAGGTATCAGCCCCAGCATTTT. Protein sequence: CASSLTAGARYQPQHF.

The chain recombines TRBV5-4 with TRBJ2-1, with 9 positions matching TRBD2. Germline V gene sequence: CDR1 SGHNT, CDR2 YYREEE (reference sequence). There are 15 residues in the CDR3. Trimming at V came to 4 bases and at J to 9 bases, leaving 11 bases not matched to a gene. The CDR3 region has the DNA TGTGCCAGCAGCGGGGGGCGGGAGGGACTGACTGAGCAGTTCTTC. This sequence encodes CASSGGREGLTEQFF.